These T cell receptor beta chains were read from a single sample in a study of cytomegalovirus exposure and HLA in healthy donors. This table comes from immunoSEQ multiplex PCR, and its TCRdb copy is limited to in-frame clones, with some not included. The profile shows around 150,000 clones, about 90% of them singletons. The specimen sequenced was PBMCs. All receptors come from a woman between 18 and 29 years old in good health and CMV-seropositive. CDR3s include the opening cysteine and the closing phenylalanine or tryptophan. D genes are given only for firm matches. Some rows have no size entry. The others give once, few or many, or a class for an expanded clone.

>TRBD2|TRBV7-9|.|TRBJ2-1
CASSGERGSYNEQFF
TGTGCCAGCAGCGGGGAGCGGGGCTCCTACAATGAGCAGTTCTTC
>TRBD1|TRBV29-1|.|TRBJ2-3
CSVPAGGSTDTQYF
TGCAGCGTTCCTGCAGGGGGCAGCACAGATACGCAGTATTTT
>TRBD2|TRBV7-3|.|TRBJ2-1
CASSLLAGAYNEQFF
TGTGCCAGCAGCCTGCTAGCGGGTGCATACAATGAGCAGTTCTTC
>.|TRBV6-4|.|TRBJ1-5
CASSPFGGDNQPQHF
TGTGCCAGCAGTCCATTCGGGGGAGACAATCAGCCCCAGCATTTT
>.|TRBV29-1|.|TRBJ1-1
CSVEDREEAFF
TGCAGCGTTGAAGATCGGGAGGAAGCTTTCTTT
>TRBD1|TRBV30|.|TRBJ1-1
CAWSATRDSEAFF
TGTGCCTGGAGTGCGACCCGGGACAGTGAAGCTTTCTTT
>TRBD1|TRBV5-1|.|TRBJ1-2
CASSPDRGADGYTF
TGCGCCAGCAGCCCTGACAGGGGTGCAGATGGCTACACCTTC
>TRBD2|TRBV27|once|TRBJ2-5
CASSPQLAGVETQYF
TGTGCCAGCAGTCCACAACTAGCGGGAGTAGAGACCCAGTACTTC
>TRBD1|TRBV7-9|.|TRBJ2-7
CASSSGQASSYEQYF
TGTGCCAGCAGCTCGGGACAGGCGAGCTCCTACGAGCAGTACTTC
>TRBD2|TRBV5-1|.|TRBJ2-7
CASSSPAGGPGEQYF
TGCGCCAGCAGCTCCCCCGCGGGGGGGCCGGGGGAGCAGTACTTC
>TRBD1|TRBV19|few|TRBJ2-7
CASSMGTGYSYEQYF
TGTGCCAGTAGTATGGGGACAGGGTATTCCTACGAGCAGTACTTC
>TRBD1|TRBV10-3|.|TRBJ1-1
CAISEATGGPTEAFF
TGTGCCATCAGTGAGGCGACAGGGGGCCCCACTGAAGCTTTCTTT